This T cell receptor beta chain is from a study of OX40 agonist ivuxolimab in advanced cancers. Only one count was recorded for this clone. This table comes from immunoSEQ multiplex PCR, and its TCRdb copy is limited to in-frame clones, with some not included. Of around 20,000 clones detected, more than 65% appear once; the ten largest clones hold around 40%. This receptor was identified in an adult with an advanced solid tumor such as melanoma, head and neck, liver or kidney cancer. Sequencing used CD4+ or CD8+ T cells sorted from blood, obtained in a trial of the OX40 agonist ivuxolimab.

CDR3 residues: CASSLVVSTYEQYF. CDR3 DNA sequence: TGTGCCAGCAGCTTAGTTGTTTCCACCTACGAGCAGTACTTC. The chain links TRBV7-8 to TRBJ2-7, with D uncertain. V shed 1 base and J shed 2 bases, with 9 bases lying between them. Germline-derived CDR1 and CDR2 are SGHVS and FQNEAQ. This CDR3 spans 14 amino acids.